The clone carrying this T cell receptor (beta chain) was seen once. Data came from immunoSEQ multiplex PCR; TCRdb stores just in-frame clones and leaves some out. Among about 270,000 clones, 85% to 90% were seen once, and the ten largest hold roughly 12%. Enrolment of Seattle patients took place during active infection, and they were followed longitudinally. The sample originates from a study of blood T cell repertoires in COVID-19. Per the germline V gene, CDR1 is KGHSH and CDR2 is LQKENI. The CDR3 has 14 residues. V was clipped by 3 bases and J by 4 bases, with 13 bases between them. Input material: peripheral blood. The chain has TRBV18 and TRBJ2-7; D call uncertain. This clonotype was sampled from a woman in her 30s with COVID-19, enrolled during active disease. The CDR3 is CASSPTTSSYEQYF. The CDR3 bases are TGTGCCAGCTCACCGACCACTTCTAGTTACGAGCAGTACTTC.